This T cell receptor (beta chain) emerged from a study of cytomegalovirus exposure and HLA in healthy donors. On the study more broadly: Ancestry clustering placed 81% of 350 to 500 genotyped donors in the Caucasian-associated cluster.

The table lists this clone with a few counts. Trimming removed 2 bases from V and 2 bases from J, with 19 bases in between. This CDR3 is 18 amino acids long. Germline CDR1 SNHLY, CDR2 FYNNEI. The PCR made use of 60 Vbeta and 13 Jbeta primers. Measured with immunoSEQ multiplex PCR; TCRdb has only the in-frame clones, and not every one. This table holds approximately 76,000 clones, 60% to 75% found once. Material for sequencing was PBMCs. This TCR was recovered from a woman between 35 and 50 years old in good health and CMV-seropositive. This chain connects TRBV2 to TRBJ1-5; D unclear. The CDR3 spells CASSEPPWRVEGNQPQHF. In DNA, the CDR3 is TGTGCCAGCAGTGAACCCCCTTGGAGGGTTGAGGGCAATCAGCCCCAGCATTTT.